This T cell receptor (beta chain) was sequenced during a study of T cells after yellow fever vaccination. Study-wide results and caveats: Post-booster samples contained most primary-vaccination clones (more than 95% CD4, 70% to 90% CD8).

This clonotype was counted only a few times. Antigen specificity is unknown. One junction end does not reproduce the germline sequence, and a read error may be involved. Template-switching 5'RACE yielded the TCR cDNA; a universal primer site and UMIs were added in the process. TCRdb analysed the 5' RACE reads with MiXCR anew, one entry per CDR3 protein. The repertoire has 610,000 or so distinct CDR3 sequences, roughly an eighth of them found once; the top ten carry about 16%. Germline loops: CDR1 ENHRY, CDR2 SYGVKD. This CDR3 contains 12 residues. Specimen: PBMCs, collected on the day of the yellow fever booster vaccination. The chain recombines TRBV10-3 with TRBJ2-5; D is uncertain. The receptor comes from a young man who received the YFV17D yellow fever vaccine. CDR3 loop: CAISEWVETQYF. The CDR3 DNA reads TGTGCCATCAGCGAGTGGGTAGAGACCCAGTACTTC.